The 15 T cell receptor beta chains below all came from one sample that was sequenced in a study of cytomegalovirus exposure and HLA in healthy donors. With 60 Vbeta and 13 Jbeta primers, the PCR was carried out. The table came from immunoSEQ multiplex PCR; TCRdb's copy has only in-frame clones and leaves some out. Among around 120,000 clones, over 60% were seen once, and the ten largest hold around 0.92%. Material: PBMCs. All receptors come from a human donor in good health.

The V call is TRBV5-1, the J call TRBJ2-5; D remains unclear. The J call could be wrong; TRBJ2-7 is a better fit for the DNA end. The CDR3 is 11 amino acids. CDR1 SGHRS and CDR2 YFSETQ come from the germline V gene. This CDR3 reads CASSSPYEQYF. CDR3 DNA sequence: TGCGCCAGCAGCTCCCCCTACGAGCAGTACTTC.

The chain has TRBV2 and TRBJ1-1, with D hard to call. The germline CDR1 and CDR2 sequences are SNHLY and FYNNEI. The CDR3 runs to 15 residues. The V end lost 7 bases, the J end lost 0 bases, and 15 bases lay between the germline ends. This CDR3 reads CASKINSPMNTEAFF. CDR3 coding DNA: TGTGCCAGCAAAATTAACAGCCCCATGAACACTGAAGCTTTCTTT.

The rearrangement joins TRBV5-1 to TRBJ2-1, with D perhaps matching TRBD2 (7 bases). From germline, CDR1 is SGHRS and CDR2 YFSETQ. The CDR3 runs 15 residues. The V and J ends lost 4 bases and 7 bases respectively, with 18 bases between them. The CDR3: CASSPAGGGSNEQFF. For the CDR3, the DNA is TGCGCCAGCAGCCCCGCGGGCGGGGGCTCGAATGAGCAGTTCTTC.

V and J are TRBV28 and TRBJ1-1, with D perhaps matching TRBD1 (6 bases). The germline CDR1 and CDR2 sequences are MDHEN and SYDVKM. Trimming removed 3 bases at V and 4 bases at J, with 9 bases between. This CDR3 spans 13 amino acids. For the CDR3, the DNA is TGTGCCAGCAGTTTGATAGGGGGCACTGAAGCTTTCTTT. It specifies CASSLIGGTEAFF.

The rearrangement links TRBV6-1 to TRBJ1-3, with D tentatively TRBD1 (6 bases). The CDR3 sequence is 14 residues long. V was clipped by 8 bases and J by 2 bases, with 13 bases between them. Germline loops: CDR1 MNHNS, CDR2 SASEGT. CDR3 DNA sequence: TGTGCCAGCTCCCGAACAGGGCCTGGAAACACCATATATTTT. Protein: CASSRTGPGNTIYF.

The chain combines TRBV2 with TRBJ2-7; 11 nucleotides line up with TRBD1. This CDR3 contains 16 residues. V gave up 6 bases and J gave up 4 bases; unmatched junction bases: 11. Per the germline V gene, CDR1 is SNHLY and CDR2 is FYNNEI. Here the CDR3 DNA reads TGTGCCAGCAGGATCGATCCCGGACAGGGGGCTTACGAGCAGTACTTC. Amino acids: CASRIDPGQGAYEQYF.

The chain links TRBV9 to TRBJ2-2, with 8 bases identical to TRBD2. The ends lost 3 bases at V and 3 bases at J; junction bases unmatched: 1. Germline assignment: CDR1 SGDLS and CDR2 YYNGEE. The CDR3 covers 14 residues. The CDR3 region is CASSASGYTGELFF. The CDR3, as DNA: TGTGCCAGCAGCGCTAGCGGGTACACCGGGGAGCTGTTTTTT.

The chain is built from TRBV5-4 and TRBJ2-6, with 8 bases identical to TRBD1. Germline V gives CDR1 SGHNT, CDR2 YYREEE (reference sequence). Losses at the gene ends were 4 bases for V and 4 bases for J; bases not matched to a gene: 7. This CDR3 has 16 amino acids. The CDR3 DNA is TGTGCCAGCAGCCTGGGACAGGCGGAAGGGGCCAACGTCCTGACTTTC. Translating it yields CASSLGQAEGANVLTF.

The J gene is TRBJ1-5, the V gene TRBV5-8, with D tentatively TRBD1 (5 bases). Germline CDR1 and CDR2: SGHTS and YDEGEE. The CDR3 is made up of 12 amino acids. Trimming pared 8 bases from V and 3 bases from J, leaving 9 bases between. The CDR3 DNA sequence: TGTGCCAGTAGACAGCCCAATCAGCCCCAGCATTTT. This sequence encodes CASRQPNQPQHF.

The chain recombines TRBV27 with TRBJ1-2; no clear D gene. Deletions cut 6 bases from V and 8 bases from J, with 19 bases between. The CDR3 loop spans 14 amino acids. Germline V lookup: CDR1 MNHEY, CDR2 SMNVEV (reference sequence). CDR3 bases: TGTGCCAGCAGACCAGTCGGAGGGTCGGGAGGCTACACCTTC. Its protein product is CASRPVGGSGGYTF.

As for this clone: Different DNA sequences within this sample yield the same CDR3. V usage is TRBV2 and J usage is TRBJ1-6, with unresolved D. CDR3 length equals 15 residues. Germline CDR1 reads SNHLY; CDR2 reads FYNNEI. Trimming pared 4 bases from V and 6 bases from J, leaving 13 bases between. The CDR3 nucleotides read TGTGCCAGCAGTGCTTTGGGCAGCTTTAATTCACCCCTCCACTTT. Its translation is CASSALGSFNSPLHF.

The V gene is TRBV15, the J gene TRBJ1-2, with 9 nucleotides matching TRBD1. V lost 4 bases, J lost 5 bases, and 14 bases stayed unmatched. Germline V lookup: CDR1 LNHNV, CDR2 YYDKDF (reference sequence). The CDR3 has 17 amino acids. DNA of the CDR3: TGTGCCACCAGCATGGACCGGGACAGGGACCGTTCATATGGCTACACCTTC. This encodes CATSMDRDRDRSYGYTF.

The chain recombines TRBV9 with TRBJ2-1; perhaps TRBD1 as D (6 bases). CDR3 length: 17 amino acids. Looked up from germline, CDR1 is SGDLS and CDR2 is YYNGEE. Trimming removed 3 bases from V and 7 bases from J, with 23 bases in between. The CDR3 reads CASSEQGSGPRVNEQFF. CDR3 sequence (DNA): TGTGCCAGCAGCGAACAGGGTTCGGGCCCCAGGGTGAATGAGCAGTTCTTC.

The chain links TRBV14 to TRBJ1-2; TRBD1 is a possible D gene (5 bases). The CDR3 loop spans 15 amino acids. V gave up 2 bases and J gave up 0 bases, with 10 bases separating them. Looked up from germline, CDR1 is SGHDN and CDR2 is FVKESK. The CDR3 DNA follows: TGTGCCAGCAGCCAATATGACAGAGCTAACTATGGCTACACCTTC. Translated: CASSQYDRANYGYTF. Combining the CDR3 with reference TRBV14 and TRBJ1-2 gives the whole variable domain EAGVTQFPSHSVIEKGQTVTLRCDPISGHDNLYWYRRVMGKEIKFLLHFVKESKQDESGMPNNRFLAERTGGTYSTLKVQPAELEDSGVYFCASSQYDRANYGYTFGSGTRLTVV.

The V gene is TRBV5-6, the J gene TRBJ1-5, with TRBD1 matching 9 bases. Germline V gives CDR1 SGHDT, CDR2 YYEEEE. The junction had 7 bases not matched to a gene; V was cut back by 4 bases and J by 5 bases. There are 15 residues in the CDR3. CDR3 nucleotides: TGTGCCAGCAGCGAGGGGACAGGGCGGTATCAGCCCCAGCATTTT. It encodes CASSEGTGRYQPQHF.